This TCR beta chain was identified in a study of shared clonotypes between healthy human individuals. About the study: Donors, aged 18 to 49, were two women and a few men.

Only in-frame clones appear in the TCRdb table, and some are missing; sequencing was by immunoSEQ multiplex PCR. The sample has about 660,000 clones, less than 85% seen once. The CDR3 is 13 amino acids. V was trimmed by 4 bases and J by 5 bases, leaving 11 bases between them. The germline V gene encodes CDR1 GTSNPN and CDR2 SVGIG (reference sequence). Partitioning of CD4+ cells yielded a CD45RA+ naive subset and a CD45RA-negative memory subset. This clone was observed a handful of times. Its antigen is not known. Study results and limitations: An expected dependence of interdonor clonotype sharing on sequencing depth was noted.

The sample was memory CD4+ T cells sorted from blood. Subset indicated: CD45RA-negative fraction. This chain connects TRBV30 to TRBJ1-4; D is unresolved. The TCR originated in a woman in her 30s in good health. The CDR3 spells CAWTSKENEKLFF. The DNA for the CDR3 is TGTGCCTGGACCTCGAAAGAAAATGAAAAACTGTTTTTT.